The 27 T cell receptor beta chains below come from one sample, sequenced in a study of control samples from healthy donors and cancer patients. This table comes from immunoSEQ multiplex PCR, and its TCRdb copy is limited to in-frame clones, with some not included. This sample has 98,000 or so clones, with roughly four fifths found just once. Specimen: blood. These receptors all stem from a man in his fifties or sixties in good health.

This chain links TRBV7-2 with TRBJ1-2, with D possibly matching TRBD1 (5 bases). Germline V lookup: CDR1 SGHTA, CDR2 FQGNSA. The germline V and J ends were trimmed by 1 base and 8 bases, with 14 bases remaining between them. The CDR3 runs to 14 residues. The CDR3 loop is CASSLGMRGHGYTF. CDR3 DNA: TGTGCCAGCAGCTTAGGGATGAGGGGCCACGGCTACACCTTC.

This clone occurred once. The V and J genes are TRBV27 and TRBJ2-7, with 9 bases lining up with TRBD2. From germline, CDR1 is MNHEY and CDR2 SMNVEV (reference sequence). V was pared by 2 bases and J by 2 bases, with 10 bases of the junction left unmatched. CDR3 size: 17 residues. Written as DNA, the CDR3 is TGTGCCAGCAGTTTACAAGTAGCGGGGACTAGCCCCTACGAGCAGTACTTC. Translating it yields CASSLQVAGTSPYEQYF.

The chain employs TRBV12-2 and TRBJ1-5; the table gives TRBD1 as D, unverified against the DNA. TRBV12-2 is a documented pseudogene. This CDR3 has 14 amino acids. The CDR3 DNA is TGTGCAAGTCGCGCTTTCTGGAATGATCCAGGCCAGCATTTT. This codes for CASRAFWNDPGQHF.

The genes are TRBV2 and TRBJ2-5; TRBD1 aligns across 9 bases. In germline, CDR1 is SNHLY, CDR2 FYNNEI. The CDR3 covers 15 residues. The J segment lost 2 bases and the V segment lost 6 bases, leaving 7 bases of the junction unmatched. CDR3 amino acids: CASRGTGLQQETQYF. CDR3 DNA: TGTGCCAGCAGGGGGACAGGGCTACAACAAGAGACCCAGTACTTC.

The J gene is TRBJ1-6, the V gene TRBV14; D gene unclear. Looked up from germline, CDR1 is SGHDN and CDR2 is FVKESK. The V gene lost 1 base and the J gene lost 9 bases, with 22 bases spanning the gap. CDR3 length: 18 amino acids. CDR3 loop: CASSQGQAKGLMFSPLHF. CDR3 in DNA: TGTGCCAGCAGCCAAGGTCAAGCCAAAGGTCTTATGTTTTCACCCCTCCACTTT. Based on the CDR3 plus reference TRBV14 and TRBJ1-6, the full variable domain is EAGVTQFPSHSVIEKGQTVTLRCDPISGHDNLYWYRRVMGKEIKFLLHFVKESKQDESGMPNNRFLAERTGGTYSTLKVQPAELEDSGVYFCASSQGQAKGLMFSPLHFGNGTRLTVT.

V usage is TRBV6-5 and J usage is TRBJ1-2; 10 bases fit TRBD1. V gave up 7 bases and J gave up 4 bases; unmatched junction bases: 6. Germline V gives CDR1 MNHEY, CDR2 SVGAGI. The CDR3 has 14 amino acids. The CDR3 reads CASISGTGAYGYTF. The CDR3 nucleotides are TGTGCCAGCATCTCCGGGACAGGGGCCTATGGCTACACCTTC.

This chain connects TRBV19 to TRBJ2-7; 10 bases are a match to TRBD1. The CDR3 runs 14 residues. Germline assignment: CDR1 LNHDA and CDR2 SQIVND (reference sequence). Trimming cost V 7 bases and J 5 bases; bases outside gene matches: 8. The CDR3 region has the DNA TGTGCCAGTAAGGTATCGGGACAGGGGCACGAGCAGTACTTC. It specifies CASKVSGQGHEQYF.

This clone showed up just a few times. The chain recombines TRBV20-1 with TRBJ2-5; 12 bases are a match to TRBD2. The CDR3 sequence is 16 residues long. Trimming took 3 bases from V and 5 from J; bases not matched to a gene: 10. Germline CDR1 reads DFQATT; CDR2 reads SNEGSKA (reference sequence). The DNA of the CDR3 is TGCAGTGCTAGTCCTGACCCTAGCGGGAGGGCGGAGACCCAGTACTTC. Protein sequence: CSASPDPSGRAETQYF.

This CDR3 reads CASSVLPGNEQYF. The CDR3 DNA sequence: TGTGCCAGCAGCGTACTTCCAGGGAACGAGCAGTACTTC. The V gene is TRBV9, the J gene TRBJ2-7, with D tentatively TRBD1 (5 bases). V was trimmed by 1 base and J by 5 bases, leaving 10 bases between them. CDR1 and CDR2 (germline): SGDLS, YYNGEE. The CDR3 is 13 amino acids.

The chain uses TRBV10-3 and TRBJ2-1; TRBD1 agrees at 9 bases. Germline lookup yields CDR1 ENHRY and CDR2 SYGVKD. Germline trimming cut 0 bases from V and 3 bases from J; bases unmatched to any gene: 3. The CDR3 is made up of 16 amino acids. CDR3 loop: CAISESRTGDYNEQFF. The DNA of the CDR3 is TGTGCCATCAGTGAGTCGCGGACAGGGGACTACAATGAGCAGTTCTTC.

This chain joins TRBV21-1 and TRBJ2-7. TRBV21-1 is marked as a pseudogene. This CDR3 has 17 residues. This chain's CDR3 is CASSKGGGQTNLYEQYF. In nucleotides, the CDR3 is TGTGCCAGCAGCAAAGGGGGGGGACAGACTAATCTCTACGAGCAGTACTTC.

This chain uses TRBV24-1 with TRBJ1-1, with D possibly matching TRBD1 (5 bases). The germline V and J ends were trimmed by 7 bases and 8 bases, with 10 bases remaining between them. The CDR3 loop spans 11 amino acids. Germline CDR1 and CDR2: KGHDR and SFDVKD. Here the CDR3 DNA reads TGTGCCACCAGGGGGCTTGGGGAAGCTTTCTTT. The encoded protein is CATRGLGEAFF.

J is TRBJ2-3 and V is TRBV9; D not certain. The ends were cut back, 4 bases at V and 5 bases at J, with 8 bases in the middle. The CDR3 loop spans 12 amino acids. The germline gives CDR1 SGDLS, CDR2 YYNGEE. CDR3 loop: CASSSFGDTQYF. The CDR3 region has the DNA TGTGCCAGCAGCTCATTCGGAGATACGCAGTATTTT.

V is TRBV27 and J is TRBJ2-7, with a possible D match to TRBD1 (6 bases). The CDR3 loop spans 12 amino acids. Germline V gene lookup returns CDR1 MNHEY and CDR2 SMNVEV (reference sequence). Trimming cost V 6 bases and J 0 bases, with 6 bases left between them. Here the CDR3 reads CASSRGSYEQYF. CDR3 coding DNA: TGTGCCAGCAGCAGGGGCTCCTACGAGCAGTACTTC.

V gene TRBV5-4 combines with J gene TRBJ1-5; D unclear. The CDR3 has 16 residues. Germline CDR1 reads SGHNT; CDR2 reads YYREEE (reference sequence). The V end was cut by 4 bases, the J end by 0 bases, with 14 bases between. CDR3 loop: CASSPGAPNSNQPQHF. The DNA for the CDR3 is TGTGCCAGCAGCCCGGGTGCGCCTAATAGCAATCAGCCCCAGCATTTT.

This clone was observed a handful of times. The V gene is TRBV6-1, the J gene TRBJ2-5, with a tentative D call TRBD2 (6 bases). Germline CDR1 reads MNHNS; CDR2 reads SASEGT. The CDR3 length is 16 residues. The germline V and J ends were trimmed by 2 bases and 5 bases, with 18 bases remaining between them. This chain's CDR3 is CASSELLGGDAETQYF. The DNA of the CDR3 is TGTGCCAGCAGTGAACTCCTCGGCGGGGATGCCGAGACCCAGTACTTC.

The chain uses TRBV5-4 and TRBJ2-3; TRBD1 matches 9 bases. V gave up 2 bases and J gave up 3 bases; unmatched junction bases: 7. The CDR3 has 16 amino acids. Per the germline V gene, CDR1 is SGHNT and CDR2 is YYREEE (reference sequence). CDR3: CASSLAGQGLTDTQYF. The DNA of the CDR3 is TGTGCCAGCAGCTTAGCGGGACAGGGCCTTACAGATACGCAGTATTTT.

For the CDR3, the DNA is TGTGCCATCAGTGCCATCCGTGCAGAGCTAGGCTACACCTTC. Its translation: CAISAIRAELGYTF. The V call is TRBV10-3, the J call TRBJ1-2; D not certain. Between the trimmed V and J ends, which lost 4 bases and 8 bases, there was a span of 17 bases. From germline, CDR1 is ENHRY and CDR2 SYGVKD. The CDR3 totals 14 residues.

This chain joins TRBV18 and TRBJ2-3; tentatively, D is TRBD1 (6 bases). Deletions cut 4 bases from V and 3 bases from J, with 23 bases between. This CDR3 contains 18 residues. The germline V gene has CDR1 KGHSH and CDR2 LQKENI. This CDR3 is CASSLAAGQPEFTDTQYF. The CDR3 DNA reads as TGTGCCAGCTCACTAGCAGCCGGACAGCCAGAATTTACAGATACGCAGTATTTT.

The V gene is TRBV9, the J gene TRBJ2-1; tentative D call: TRBD1 (6 bases). Trimming took 7 bases from V and 5 from J, leaving 13 bases between them. CDR3 size: 13 residues. CDR1 is SGDLS and CDR2 is YYNGEE in the germline V gene. CDR3 sequence reads: CASGTSHNNEQFF. CDR3 nucleotides: TGTGCCAGCGGGACATCACACAACAATGAGCAGTTCTTC.

V usage is TRBV2 and J usage is TRBJ1-1; D remains ambiguous. Trimming left V 2 bases short and J 1 base short, with 11 bases between. CDR3 length equals 15 residues. Germline V gene sequence: CDR1 SNHLY, CDR2 FYNNEI. The CDR3 sequence is CASSEWARENTEAFF. The CDR3 DNA reads as TGTGCCAGCAGTGAATGGGCCAGAGAGAACACTGAAGCTTTCTTT. Supplemented by reference TRBV2 and TRBJ1-1, the full variable domain reads EPEVTQTPSHQVTQMGQEVILRCVPISNHLYFYWYRQILGQKVEFLVSFYNNEISEKSEIFDDQFSVERPDGSNFTLKIRSTKLEDSAMYFCASSEWARENTEAFFGQGTRLTVV.

This sequence joins TRBV3-1 (or the pseudogene TRBV3-2) and TRBJ1-1; unclear D gene. Germline V lookup: CDR1 LGHDT, CDR2 YNNKEL (reference sequence). The CDR3 extends over 14 amino acids. Trimming removed 5 bases at V and 1 base at J, with 11 bases between. The CDR3 loop is CASSSRETNTEAFF. DNA for the CDR3: TGTGCCAGCAGCAGCCGGGAGACGAACACTGAAGCTTTCTTT.

This sequence joins TRBV5-1 and TRBJ2-1, with TRBD1 as a possible D gene (6 bases). The CDR3 loop spans 11 amino acids. The V and J ends lost 6 bases and 10 bases respectively, with 11 bases between them. Looked up from germline, CDR1 is SGHRS and CDR2 is YFSETQ. The CDR3 DNA reads TGCGCCAGCATGAGAACAGGGGAGCAGTTCTTC. Its protein is CASMRTGEQFF.

CDR3 in DNA: TGTGCCAGCAGTTTCCAGGTGGGAGAGACCCAGTACTTC. This encodes CASSFQVGETQYF. The chain links TRBV27 to TRBJ2-5; D gene uncertain. CDR3 length: 13 residues. V lost 3 bases, J lost 4 bases, and 9 bases lay in between. CDR1 MNHEY and CDR2 SMNVEV come from the germline V gene (reference sequence).

This clone was seen just once. CDR3 sequence reads: CASSQTGLAGATPSTDTQYF. CDR3 bases: TGTGCCAGCAGCCAGACCGGACTAGCGGGGGCAACCCCTAGCACAGATACGCAGTATTTT. The chain employs TRBV4-2 and TRBJ2-3; 13 bases map to TRBD2. The CDR3 runs 20 residues. The junction had 12 bases not matched to a gene; V was cut back by 3 bases and J by 0 bases. The V gene's germline CDR1 is LGHNA and CDR2 YNFKEQ.

The rearrangement uses TRBV5-6 and TRBJ2-7; D uncertain. This CDR3 contains 13 residues. CDR1 and CDR2 from the germline V gene are SGHDT and YYEEEE. V dropped 6 bases and J dropped 6 bases, with 16 bases sitting between them. DNA of the CDR3: TGTGCCAGCACCACCTCAGGTTCGGGCGAGCAGTACTTC. Translated, it gives CASTTSGSGEQYF.

This chain joins TRBV4-1 and TRBJ2-7; 9 nucleotides align to TRBD2. The CDR3 runs to 16 residues. Trimming took 0 bases from V and 3 from J; bases not matched to a gene: 6. The germline CDR1 and CDR2 sequences are MGHRA and YSYEKL. The CDR3 coding sequence is TGCGCCAGCAGCCAAGATCCCAGAGCGGGAGGCTACGAGCAGTACTTC. Amino acids: CASSQDPRAGGYEQYF.